Presented here are 31 T cell receptor beta chains from one specimen sequenced in a study of IL-17A CD8 T cells in psoriatic arthritis synovium. TCRdb's table, derived via immunoSEQ multiplex PCR, lists solely in-frame clones and lacks some. The sample lists approximately 2,000 clones, approximately 70% occurring once. After 1.5 hours of PMA and ionomycin stimulation, cells were labeled by IL-17A and IFNgamma secretion assays. Psoriatic arthritis patients had synovial fluid drawn from joints that were actively inflamed. What was sequenced was IL-17A+ (IFN-gamma+/-) memory CD8+ T cells from synovial fluid. Subset: IL-17A+IFNgamma+/- memory CD8+ (Tc17) cells. The receptors derive from a human donor with psoriatic arthritis.

The V gene is TRBV19, the J gene TRBJ1-5; no reliable D call. Trimming removed 4 bases at V and 2 bases at J, with 12 bases between. Germline V gene sequence: CDR1 LNHDA, CDR2 SQIVND (reference sequence). The CDR3 extends over 15 amino acids. The CDR3 is CASSRVPEGNQPQHF. In DNA, the CDR3 is TGTGCCAGTAGTAGGGTCCCCGAGGGCAATCAGCCCCAGCATTTT.

This chain connects TRBV13 to TRBJ1-1, with 10 bases aligning to TRBD1. CDR1 and CDR2 (germline): PRHDT, FYEKMQ (reference sequence). The CDR3 extends over 14 amino acids. The J segment lost 7 bases and the V segment lost 6 bases, leaving 8 bases of the junction unmatched. CDR3 sequence (DNA): TGTGCCAGCAGGCCCGGGACAGGGGATATTGAAGCTTTCTTT. It specifies CASRPGTGDIEAFF.

The J gene is TRBJ2-3, the V gene TRBV6-6, with 7 bases that match TRBD2. The length of the CDR3 is 14 residues. Trimming removed 6 bases from V and 3 bases from J; junction bases left unmatched: 6. CDR1 is MNHNY, CDR2 SVGAGI, per germline (reference sequence). The CDR3 sequence: CASRKAGPTDTQYF. In DNA, the CDR3 is TGTGCCAGCAGAAAAGCGGGACCGACAGATACGCAGTATTTT.

This chain uses TRBV27 with TRBJ2-7; a possible D gene is TRBD1 (7 bases). Trimming left V 6 bases short and J 4 bases short, with 19 bases between. The germline V gene encodes CDR1 MNHEY and CDR2 SMNVEV (reference sequence). This CDR3 region has 15 residues. The DNA of the CDR3 is TGTGCCAGCAGATCCTTGGAGGGGGCGCGTTACGAGCAGTACTTC. It codes for CASRSLEGARYEQYF.

The chain is built from TRBV27 and TRBJ2-7; the D gene is possibly TRBD2 (7 bases). CDR1 and CDR2 from the germline V gene are MNHEY and SMNVEV (reference sequence). With 4 bases removed from V and 2 bases from J, the gap between germline ends came to 15 bases. This CDR3 spans 15 amino acids. The DNA for the CDR3 is TGTGCCAGCAGTTCCTTACAGGGAGGGACCTACGAGCAGTACTTC. This sequence encodes CASSSLQGGTYEQYF.

V is TRBV11-2 and J is TRBJ2-1; D call uncertain. The CDR3 is 15 residues long. V lost 1 base to trimming and J lost 0 bases, with 7 bases between them. CDR1 and CDR2 from the germline V gene are SGHAT and FQNNGV. The CDR3 DNA follows: TGTGCCAGCAGCTTAGTTGGAAGCTCCTACAATGAGCAGTTCTTC. Its protein product is CASSLVGSSYNEQFF.

In this sample, this clone turned up a few times. This chain links TRBV6-1 with TRBJ2-1; no definite D call. There are 11 residues in the CDR3. Per germline, CDR1 MNHNS and CDR2 SASEGT. Trimming cost V 4 bases and J 6 bases, with 4 bases left between them. Written as DNA, the CDR3 is TGTGCCAGCAGTGCAGCCAATGAGCAGTTCTTC. This encodes CASSAANEQFF.

This rearrangement joins TRBV7-9 to TRBJ2-5, with D possibly matching TRBD1 (6 bases). The germline V gene has CDR1 SEHNR and CDR2 FQNEAQ (reference sequence). Trimming shortened V by 5 bases and J by 5 bases, and 27 bases separated the two germline ends. This CDR3 has 18 residues. The CDR3 loop is CASSPGDGGPGSRETQYF. Here the CDR3 DNA reads TGTGCCAGCAGCCCTGGGGATGGGGGCCCGGGCTCGAGGGAGACCCAGTACTTC.

The gene calls are TRBV29-1 and TRBJ2-1; no firm D call. V shed 7 bases and J shed 0 bases, with 16 bases lying between them. In germline, CDR1 is SQVTM, CDR2 ANQGSEA. The CDR3 covers 15 residues. The CDR3 nucleotides read TGCAGCGGATGTCTAGGTGAGAGCTCCTACAATGAGCAGTTCTTC. Residues: CSGCLGESSYNEQFF.

The rearrangement uses TRBV6-4 and TRBJ2-1; the match to TRBD2 covers 9 bases. V lost 0 bases to trimming and J lost 8 bases; unmatched junction nucleotides: 5. Germline loops: CDR1 MRHNA, CDR2 SNTAGT. The CDR3 contains 15 residues. CDR3 in DNA: TGTGCCAGCAGTGACTCTGCGGGAGGGCTGGATGAGCAGTTCTTC. Protein product: CASSDSAGGLDEQFF.

The chain employs TRBV6-4 and TRBJ2-6, with D possibly TRBD2 on 5 matching bases. V gave up 0 bases and J gave up 0 bases, with 6 bases separating them. Germline CDR1 reads MRHNA; CDR2 reads SNTAGT. The CDR3 covers 16 residues. The CDR3 reads CASSDSSGSGANVLTF. The CDR3, as DNA: TGTGCCAGCAGTGACTCGAGCGGCTCTGGGGCCAACGTCCTGACTTTC.

This clone was seen only once. The chain is built from TRBV7-3 and TRBJ2-3; 10 bases are a match to TRBD2. CDR3 length equals 18 residues. Germline loops: CDR1 SGHTA, CDR2 FQGTGA. Germline trimming cut 3 bases from V and 10 bases from J; bases unmatched to any gene: 19. In nucleotides, the CDR3 is TGTGCCAGCAGCTTGGCGAGCTATGCAGCGGGAGGGAGGGATGCGCAGTATTTT. It yields the protein CASSLASYAAGGRDAQYF.

CDR3 nucleotides: TGTGCCAGCAGCTTAATTGGTGGGAGTTCCTACAATGAGCAGTTCTTC. Protein product: CASSLIGGSSYNEQFF. This chain links TRBV11-3 with TRBJ2-1; weak D call: TRBD2 (5 bases). The V end was cut by 2 bases, the J end by 1 base, with 12 bases between. The germline CDR1 and CDR2 sequences are SGHNT and YENEEA. This CDR3 has 16 residues.

The genes are TRBV11-3 and TRBJ2-7; tentative D call: TRBD2 (5 bases). V shed 5 bases and J shed 2 bases, with 13 bases lying between them. This CDR3 contains 14 residues. Germline V gene sequence: CDR1 SGHNT, CDR2 YENEEA. CDR3 DNA: TGTGCCAGCAGCGCCGGACTGGGAGCCTACGAGCAGTACGTC. It specifies CASSAGLGAYEQYV.

By sample fraction, this clone is hyperexpanded. The sample holds other DNA sequences that translate to the same CDR3. The genes are TRBV29-1 and TRBJ1-1; D is unclear. The germline V and J ends were trimmed by 3 bases and 2 bases, with 4 bases remaining between them. The length of the CDR3 is 11 residues. Germline V lookup: CDR1 SQVTM, CDR2 ANQGSEA. CDR3 in DNA: TGCAGCGTTGAGGTCAACACTGAAGCTTTCTTT. Its translation: CSVEVNTEAFF.

This clone was found once. CDR3 sequence reads: CASSEAWPGDTYEQYV. In nucleotides, the CDR3 is TGTGCCAGCAGTGAAGCCTGGCCGGGAGACACCTACGAGCAGTACGTC. The chain uses TRBV6-1 and TRBJ2-7; weak D call: TRBD2 (6 bases). Per the germline V gene, CDR1 is MNHNS and CDR2 is SASEGT. The ends were cut back, 0 bases at V and 2 bases at J, with 14 bases in the middle. The CDR3 is 16 amino acids.

J is TRBJ1-2 and V is TRBV7-2; a weak D match, TRBD1 (6 bases). Germline values: CDR1 SGHTA, CDR2 FQGNSA. The V end lost 1 base, the J end lost 4 bases, and 19 bases lay between the germline ends. The length of the CDR3 is 17 residues. The CDR3 reads CASSLEVTGLPIYGYTF. CDR3 sequence (DNA): TGTGCCAGCAGCTTAGAAGTGACAGGCTTACCCATCTATGGCTACACCTTC.

V gene TRBV29-1 combines with J gene TRBJ2-1; tentative D call: TRBD1 (6 bases). The CDR3 extends over 13 amino acids. The germline V and J ends were trimmed by 0 bases and 9 bases, with 12 bases remaining between them. Germline lookup yields CDR1 SQVTM and CDR2 ANQGSEA. The CDR3 region is CSVEETAGAEQFF. The DNA for the CDR3 is TGCAGCGTTGAAGAAACAGCAGGGGCTGAGCAGTTCTTC.

The chain has TRBV6-1 and TRBJ2-5; TRBD2 aligns across 9 bases. Germline trimming cut 1 base from V and 1 base from J; bases unmatched to any gene: 1. Per the germline V gene, CDR1 is MNHNS and CDR2 is SASEGT. This CDR3 comprises 15 residues. The CDR3, as DNA: TGTGCCAGCAGTGAAGTTAGCGGGAGCCAAGAGACCCAGTACTTC. It yields the protein CASSEVSGSQETQYF.

The chain recombines TRBV6-4 with TRBJ1-1, with a possible D match to TRBD1 (5 bases). The CDR3 is made up of 11 amino acids. V lost 9 bases, J lost 8 bases, and 13 bases lay in between. The germline gives CDR1 MRHNA, CDR2 SNTAGT. CDR3 DNA sequence: TGTGCCAGAATTCTGGGGCTCGAAGCTTTCTTT. Encoded protein: CARILGLEAFF.

The chain links TRBV6-4 to TRBJ2-1; 9 bases align to TRBD2. The germline V gene has CDR1 MRHNA and CDR2 SNTAGT. J gave up 6 bases and V 6 bases, and 9 bases lay outside the gene matches. This CDR3 is 15 amino acids long. The CDR3 sequence: CASSLFSGSSNEQFF. The CDR3 DNA reads TGTGCCAGCAGCCTCTTTAGCGGGAGCAGCAATGAGCAGTTCTTC.

The gene calls are TRBV6-5 and TRBJ2-7, with D possibly called TRBD1 or TRBD2 (5 bases each). V lost 4 bases, J lost 2 bases, and 18 bases lay in between. Germline V lookup: CDR1 MNHEY, CDR2 SVGAGI. This CDR3 has 16 residues. CDR3 protein: CASSSALGGPPYEQYF. CDR3 in DNA: TGTGCCAGCAGTTCGGCCCTTGGGGGTCCCCCCTACGAGCAGTACTTC.

This clone was counted only a few times. V is TRBV14 and J is TRBJ1-1; 8 nucleotides agree with TRBD1. V lost 1 base, J lost 12 bases, and 4 bases stayed unmatched. This CDR3 is 12 amino acids long. Germline loops: CDR1 SGHDN, CDR2 FVKESK. CDR3 sequence: CASSQVSRGPFF. DNA of the CDR3: TGTGCCAGCAGCCAAGTATCCAGGGGGCCTTTCTTT.

This chain joins TRBV19 and TRBJ2-1, with 15 bases identical to TRBD2. V was clipped by 5 bases and J by 4 bases; unmatched bases: 0. Germline V CDR1 and CDR2: LNHDA, SQIVND (reference sequence). The CDR3 is 15 residues long. CDR3 nucleotides: TGTGCCAGTAGTGGACTAGCGGGAGGGTACAATGAGCAGTTCTTC. It specifies CASSGLAGGYNEQFF.

This rearrangement joins TRBV5-6 to TRBJ2-7, with D possibly matching TRBD1 (6 bases). This CDR3 is 14 amino acids long. CDR1 and CDR2 (germline): SGHDT, YYEEEE. Trimming left V 3 bases short and J 0 bases short, with 10 bases between. CDR3 amino acids: CASSSQGYSYEQYV. CDR3 nucleotide sequence: TGTGCCAGCAGCTCACAGGGATACTCCTACGAGCAGTACGTC.

CDR3 loop: CASSPGGFKETQYF. The CDR3 nucleotides read TGTGCCAGCAGCCCAGGGGGGTTCAAAGAGACCCAGTACTTC. The rearrangement joins TRBV5-6 to TRBJ2-5; TRBD1 is a possible D gene (7 bases). CDR3 length equals 14 residues. The germline gives CDR1 SGHDT, CDR2 YYEEEE. The ends were cut back, 4 bases at V and 3 bases at J, with 13 bases in the middle.

There are a few counts of this clone. Additional DNA sequences in this sample encode the identical CDR3. The rearrangement links TRBV30 to TRBJ2-2; possible D gene TRBD1, 6 bases. Germline CDR1 is GTSNPN and CDR2 is SVGIG (reference sequence). This CDR3 has 14 residues. V gave up 0 bases and J gave up 6 bases, with 11 bases separating them. The CDR3 DNA follows: TGTGCCTGGAGTGTTGCCAGGGGAGCCGGGGAGCTGTTTTTT. It specifies CAWSVARGAGELFF.

CDR3 DNA sequence: TGCAGCGCCGAACCTAGCGGAAACTCGTACAATGAGCAGTTCTTC. Protein product: CSAEPSGNSYNEQFF. V and J are TRBV29-1 and TRBJ2-1, with 7 bases aligning to TRBD2. The J segment lost 4 bases and the V segment lost 7 bases, leaving 13 bases of the junction unmatched. Germline-derived CDR1 and CDR2 are SQVTM and ANQGSEA. The CDR3 runs to 15 residues.

By share, this clone counts as large (0.1 to 1%). The CDR3 coding sequence is TGTGCCAGTACCAAGGGGGAGGCGGATACGCAGTATTTT. This translates into CASTKGEADTQYF. The chain links TRBV19 to TRBJ2-3; D tentatively reads TRBD1 or TRBD2 (6 bases each). Trimming took 7 bases from V and 6 from J, leaving 14 bases between them. This CDR3 region has 13 residues. CDR1 is LNHDA, CDR2 SQIVND, per germline (reference sequence).

This chain joins TRBV2 and TRBJ2-1; a possible D gene is TRBD2 (6 bases). Trimming shortened V by 4 bases and J by 3 bases, and 10 bases separated the two germline ends. The CDR3 is made up of 14 amino acids. CDR1 is SNHLY, CDR2 FYNNEI, per germline. This chain's CDR3 is CASSGDSGYNEQFF. CDR3 nucleotide sequence: TGTGCCAGCAGTGGGGACTCGGGCTACAATGAGCAGTTCTTC.

A note on this clone: This sequence may be a read error, since a much larger clone differs from it by one base. The chain recombines TRBV5-6 with TRBJ2-7; TRBD2 aligns across 9 bases. Trimming at V came to 0 bases and at J to 6 bases, leaving 4 bases not matched to a gene. This CDR3 is built from 14 residues. Per germline, CDR1 SGHDT and CDR2 YYEEEE. The CDR3 here is CASSLGSGRFEQYF. Written as DNA, the CDR3 is TGTGCCAGCAGCTTGGGTAGCGGGAGATTCGAGCAGTACTTC.